This T cell receptor beta chain emerged from a study of T-cell reconstitution after alpha-beta-depleted transplantation in children. Study-wide points: When one year had passed after transplant, most T-cell counts and diversity came from newly produced T cells. Several hundred rapidly expanded clones from non-depleted graft cells reportedly supplied alpha-beta T cells about two months post-transplant.

This clonotype was seen ten or more times. No antigen is known for it. The CDR3 runs 13 residues. The germline gives CDR1 SGHVS, CDR2 FQNEAQ. V gave up 3 bases and J gave up 1 base, with 4 bases separating them. Unique molecular identifiers were used in preparing the TCRbeta library. In TCRdb, the PCR reads were re-called with MiXCR into one record per CDR3 protein. Counted here are a few hundred thousand distinct CDR3 sequences, over 10% occurring once; the ten biggest clones make up around 2.2%. The chain carries TRBV7-8 and TRBJ2-1; D call uncertain. The sequence was obtained from a male patient younger than 18 who had a stem cell transplant for acute myeloid leukemia, so the T cells may come from the graft donor. The sample here was PBMCs, mostly from graft donor cells, taken 360 days after TCRalphabeta/CD19-depleted stem cell transplant. Here the CDR3 DNA reads TGTGCCAGCAGCTTTCTATCCTACAATGAGCAGTTCTTC. Its translation: CASSFLSYNEQFF.